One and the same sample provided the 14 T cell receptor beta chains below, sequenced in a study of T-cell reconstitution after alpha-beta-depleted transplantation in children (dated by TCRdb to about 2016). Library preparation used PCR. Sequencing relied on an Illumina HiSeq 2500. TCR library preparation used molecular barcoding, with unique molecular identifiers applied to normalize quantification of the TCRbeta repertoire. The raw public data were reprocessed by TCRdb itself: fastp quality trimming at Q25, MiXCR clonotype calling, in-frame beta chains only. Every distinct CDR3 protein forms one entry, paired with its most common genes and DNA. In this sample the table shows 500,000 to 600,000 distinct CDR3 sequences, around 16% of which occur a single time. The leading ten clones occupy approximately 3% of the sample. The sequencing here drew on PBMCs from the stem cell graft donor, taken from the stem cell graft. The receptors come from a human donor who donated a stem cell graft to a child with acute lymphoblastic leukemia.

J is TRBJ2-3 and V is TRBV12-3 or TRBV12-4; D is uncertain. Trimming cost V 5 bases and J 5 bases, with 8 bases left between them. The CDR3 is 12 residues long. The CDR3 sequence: CASSPLLDTQYF. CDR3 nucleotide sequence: TGTGCCAGCAGTCCCCTACTAGATACGCAGTATTTT.

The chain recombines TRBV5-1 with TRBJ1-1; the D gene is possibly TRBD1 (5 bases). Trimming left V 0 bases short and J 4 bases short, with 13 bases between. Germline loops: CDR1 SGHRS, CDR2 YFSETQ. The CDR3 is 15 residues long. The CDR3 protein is CASSLVGGSATEAFF. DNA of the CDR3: TGCGCCAGCAGCTTGGTCGGGGGATCGGCCACTGAAGCTTTCTTT.

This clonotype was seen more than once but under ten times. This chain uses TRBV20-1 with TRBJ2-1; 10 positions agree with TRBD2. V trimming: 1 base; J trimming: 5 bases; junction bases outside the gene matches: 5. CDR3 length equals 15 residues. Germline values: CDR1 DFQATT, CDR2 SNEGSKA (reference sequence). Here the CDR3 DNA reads TGCAGTGCTAGAGGGACTAGCGGTTTCAACAATGAGCAGTTCTTC. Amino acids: CSARGTSGFNNEQFF.

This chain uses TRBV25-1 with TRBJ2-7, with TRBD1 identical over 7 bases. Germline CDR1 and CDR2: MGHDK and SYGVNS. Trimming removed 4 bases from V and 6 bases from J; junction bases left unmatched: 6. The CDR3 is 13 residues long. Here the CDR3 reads CASSVTGEIEQYF. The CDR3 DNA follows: TGTGCCAGCAGTGTAACAGGGGAAATCGAGCAGTACTTC.

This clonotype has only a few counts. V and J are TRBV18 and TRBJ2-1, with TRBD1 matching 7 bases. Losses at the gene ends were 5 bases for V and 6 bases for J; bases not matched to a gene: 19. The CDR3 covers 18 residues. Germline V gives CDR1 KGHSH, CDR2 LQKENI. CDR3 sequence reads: CASSARDHYGQEANEQFF. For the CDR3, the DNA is TGTGCCAGCTCAGCAAGGGACCACTACGGACAGGAGGCCAATGAGCAGTTCTTC.

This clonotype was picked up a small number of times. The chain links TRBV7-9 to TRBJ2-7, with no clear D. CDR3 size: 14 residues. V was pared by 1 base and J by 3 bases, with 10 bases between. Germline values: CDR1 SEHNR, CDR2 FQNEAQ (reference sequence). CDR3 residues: CASSLEEQYYEQYF. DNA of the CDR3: TGTGCCAGCAGCTTAGAAGAACAGTACTACGAGCAGTACTTC.

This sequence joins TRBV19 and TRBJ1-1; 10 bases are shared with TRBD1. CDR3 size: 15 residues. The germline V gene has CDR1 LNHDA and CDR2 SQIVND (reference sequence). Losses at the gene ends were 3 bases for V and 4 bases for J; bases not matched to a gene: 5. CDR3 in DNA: TGTGCCAGTAGTATGACAGGGGGCCCGGGCACTGAAGCTTTCTTT. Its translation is CASSMTGGPGTEAFF. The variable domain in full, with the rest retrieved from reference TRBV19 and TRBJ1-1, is DGGITQSPKYLFRKEGQNVTLSCEQNLNHDAMYWYRQDPGQGLRLIYYSQIVNDFQKGDIAEGYSVSREKKESFPLTVTSAQKNPTAFYLCASSMTGGPGTEAFFGQGTRLTVV.

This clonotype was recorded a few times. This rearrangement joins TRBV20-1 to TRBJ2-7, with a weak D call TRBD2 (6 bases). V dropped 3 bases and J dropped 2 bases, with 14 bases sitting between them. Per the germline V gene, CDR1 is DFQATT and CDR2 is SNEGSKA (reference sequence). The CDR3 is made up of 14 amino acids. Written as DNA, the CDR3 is TGCAGTGCTAGGTCGAGGGAGGATCCCTACGAGCAGTACTTC. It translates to CSARSREDPYEQYF.

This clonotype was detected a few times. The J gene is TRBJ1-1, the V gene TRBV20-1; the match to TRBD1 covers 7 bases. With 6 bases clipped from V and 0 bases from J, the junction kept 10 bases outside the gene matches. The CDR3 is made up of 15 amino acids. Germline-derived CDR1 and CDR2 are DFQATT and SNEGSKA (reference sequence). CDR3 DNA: TGCAGTGCACTAAGGGACAGCACAATGAACACTGAAGCTTTCTTT. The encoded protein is CSALRDSTMNTEAFF.

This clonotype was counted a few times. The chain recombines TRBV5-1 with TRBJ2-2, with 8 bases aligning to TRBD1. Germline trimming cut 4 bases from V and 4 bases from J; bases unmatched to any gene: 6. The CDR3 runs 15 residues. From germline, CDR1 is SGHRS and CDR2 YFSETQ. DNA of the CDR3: TGCGCCAGCAGCGCGTATGACAGGGGCACCGGGGAGCTGTTTTTT. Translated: CASSAYDRGTGELFF.

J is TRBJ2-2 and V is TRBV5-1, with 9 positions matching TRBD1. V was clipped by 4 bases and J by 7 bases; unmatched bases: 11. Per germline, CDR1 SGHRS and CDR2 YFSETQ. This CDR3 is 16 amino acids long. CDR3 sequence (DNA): TGCGCCAGCAGCCAAGAGGGACAGGGACTTATCGGGGAGCTGTTTTTT. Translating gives CASSQEGQGLIGELFF.

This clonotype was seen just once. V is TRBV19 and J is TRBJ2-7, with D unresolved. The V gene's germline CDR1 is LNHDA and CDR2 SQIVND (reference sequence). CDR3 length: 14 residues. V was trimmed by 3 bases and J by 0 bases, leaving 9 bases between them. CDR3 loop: CASSIRTHSYEQYF. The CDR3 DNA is TGTGCCAGTAGTATCCGGACGCACTCCTACGAGCAGTACTTC.

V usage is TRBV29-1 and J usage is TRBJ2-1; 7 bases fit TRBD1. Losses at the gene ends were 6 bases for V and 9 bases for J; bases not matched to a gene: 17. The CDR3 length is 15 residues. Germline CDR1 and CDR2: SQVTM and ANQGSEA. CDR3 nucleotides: TGCAGCGTAGAGCCGGGACGCAGGGGGATGCGTGAGCAGTTCTTC. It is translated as CSVEPGRRGMREQFF.

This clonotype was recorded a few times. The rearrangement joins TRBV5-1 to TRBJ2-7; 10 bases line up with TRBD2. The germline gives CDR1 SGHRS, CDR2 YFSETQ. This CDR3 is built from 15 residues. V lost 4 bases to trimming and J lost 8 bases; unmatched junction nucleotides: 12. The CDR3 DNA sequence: TGCGCCAGCAGCCCCTGGACTAGCGGAGACCGGCAGCAGTACTTC. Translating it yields CASSPWTSGDRQQYF.